This T cell receptor (beta chain) was observed in a study of blood T cell repertoires in COVID-19. Across the study: Acute-phase and convalescent COVID-19 samples originated in the United States, Italy and Spain. Nucleic acid was either cDNA or gDNA, and it came from T cells, B-cell-depleted T cells, or PBMCs.

The V and J ends lost 0 bases and 7 bases, in that order; junction bases with no gene match: 3. The CDR3 is 13 amino acids. The germline CDR1 and CDR2 sequences are GTSNPN and SVGIG (reference sequence). This clone has just a few counts. TCRdb's table, derived via immunoSEQ multiplex PCR, lists solely in-frame clones and lacks some. This table has under 250,000 clones, almost 85% appearing once. V gene TRBV30 combines with J gene TRBJ1-2; 9 nucleotides align to TRBD1. The receptor comes from a woman aged 40 to 49 with acute or convalescent COVID-19. Specimen: peripheral blood. The CDR3 spells CAWSVDRGGGYTF. The CDR3 DNA reads as TGTGCCTGGAGTGTAGACAGGGGGGGTGGCTACACCTTC.